Each of the 22 T cell receptor beta chains below was sequenced from the same sample in a study of TIL therapy for anti-PD-1-resistant metastatic lung cancer. Indicated time point: pre-treatment sample, taken before nivolumab and TIL therapy. This was the immunoSEQ v3 assay. Sequencing used immunoSEQ multiplex PCR; TCRdb keeps in-frame clones, though not all of them. In the table there are fewer than 60,000 clones, approximately 83% of which are singletons. The sequencing here drew on blood, taken at baseline. The receptors originated from a person between 30 and 79 years old with non-small cell lung cancer.

The rearrangement joins TRBV7-3 to TRBJ2-5; D might be TRBD1 or TRBD2, each matching 5 bases. V was pared by 5 bases and J by 5 bases, with 18 bases between. Germline V gene sequence: CDR1 SGHTA, CDR2 FQGTGA. The CDR3 runs to 15 residues. In nucleotides, the CDR3 is TGTGCCAGCAGCCGGACGGGGCAGCCGGAGGAGACCCAGTACTTC. Translation gives CASSRTGQPEETQYF.

The chain carries TRBV7-9 and TRBJ2-2; the match to TRBD1 covers 7 bases. Germline loops: CDR1 SEHNR, CDR2 FQNEAQ (reference sequence). This CDR3 contains 15 residues. The trim removed 2 bases at V and 4 bases at J, leaving 4 bases unmatched. CDR3 sequence: CASSLLNRGTGELFF. The CDR3 DNA follows: TGTGCCAGCAGCTTATTGAACAGGGGCACCGGGGAGCTGTTTTTT. Complete variable domain (other parts from reference TRBV7-9 and TRBJ2-2): DTGVSQNPRHKITKRGQNVTFRCDPISEHNRLYWYRQTLGQGPEFLTYFQNEAQLEKSRLLSDRFSAERPKGSFSTLEIQRTEQGDSAMYLCASSLLNRGTGELFFGEGSRLTVL.

As regards this clone: A read error may account for a junction end that differs from germline. The chain links TRBV29-1 to TRBJ1-1; D perhaps matches TRBD1 (5 bases). This CDR3 is 14 amino acids long. Germline CDR1 is SQVTM and CDR2 is ANQGSEA. In nucleotides, the CDR3 is TGCAGCGTGGAAGACAGCCCAATGAACACTGAAGCTTTCTTT. Translating it yields CSVEDSPMNTEAFF.

The V and J genes are TRBV2 and TRBJ1-1; no firm D call. The germline gives CDR1 SNHLY, CDR2 FYNNEI. The CDR3 covers 13 residues. The V end lost 4 bases, the J end lost 2 bases, and 8 bases lay between the germline ends. This CDR3 reads CASSVWQNTEAFF. In DNA form, the CDR3 reads TGTGCCAGCAGTGTCTGGCAAAACACTGAAGCTTTCTTT.

The chain uses TRBV3-1 (or the pseudogene TRBV3-2) and TRBJ1-3, with D perhaps TRBD1 (5 bases). The CDR3 extends over 14 amino acids. V was cut by 2 bases and J by 4 bases, with 9 bases left in between. Germline V gene lookup returns CDR1 LGHDT and CDR2 YNNKEL (reference sequence). Here the CDR3 reads CASSQRGDGNTIYF. The CDR3 DNA reads TGTGCCAGCAGCCAAAGAGGGGACGGAAACACCATATATTTT.

This clone was counted once. V gene TRBV30 combines with J gene TRBJ2-5, with 8 bases aligning to TRBD1. Per germline, CDR1 GTSNPN and CDR2 SVGIG (reference sequence). Trimming cost V 5 bases and J 2 bases; bases outside gene matches: 4. The CDR3 totals 13 residues. The DNA of the CDR3 is TGTGCCTGGGGGACAGGACTTCAAGAGACCCAGTACTTC. Its protein product is CAWGTGLQETQYF. Together with reference TRBV30 and TRBJ2-5, the CDR3 gives the full variable domain: SQTIHQWPATLVQPVGSPLSLECTVEGTSNPNLYWYRQAAGRGLQLLFYSVGIGQISSEVPQNLSASRPQDRQFILSSKKLLLSDSGFYLCAWGTGLQETQYFGPGTRLLVL.

The chain carries TRBV10-3 and TRBJ2-2, with D perhaps TRBD1 or TRBD2 (6 bases each). CDR3 size: 15 residues. Germline CDR1 reads ENHRY; CDR2 reads SYGVKD. The V end was cut by 6 bases, the J end by 0 bases, with 11 bases between. The CDR3 region has the DNA TGTGCCATCAGGGGGGGCCTGACGAACACCGGGGAGCTGTTTTTT. Encoded protein: CAIRGGLTNTGELFF.

The chain couples TRBV4-2 to TRBJ2-7, with D perhaps assigned TRBD1 or TRBD2 (6 bases each). Per germline, CDR1 LGHNA and CDR2 YNFKEQ. Deletions cut 0 bases from V and 0 bases from J, with 12 bases between. The CDR3 is 16 residues long. The CDR3 loop reads CASSQDWGASSYEQYF. The CDR3 DNA follows: TGTGCCAGCAGCCAAGATTGGGGGGCCAGCTCCTACGAGCAGTACTTC.

This rearrangement joins TRBV7-9 to TRBJ2-1; a weak D match, TRBD2 (5 bases). The germline V gene encodes CDR1 SEHNR and CDR2 FQNEAQ (reference sequence). CDR3 length: 12 amino acids. V was shortened by 5 bases and J by 4 bases, with 6 bases between the two germline ends. The CDR3 loop is CASSPGYNEQFF. The CDR3 DNA reads as TGTGCCAGCAGCCCGGGGTACAATGAGCAGTTCTTC.

This clone occurred once. The chain combines TRBV3-1 (or the pseudogene TRBV3-2) with TRBJ1-1; 10 nucleotides match TRBD1. Trimming cost V 4 bases and J 7 bases; bases outside gene matches: 9. The CDR3 has 15 amino acids. Germline assignment: CDR1 LGHDT and CDR2 YNNKEL (reference sequence). The CDR3 DNA reads TGTGCCAGCAGCCTCCGGGACAGGGGTGGGTTTGAAGCTTTCTTT. Its protein product is CASSLRDRGGFEAFF.

This chain links TRBV6-5 with TRBJ2-7; perhaps TRBD1 as D (5 bases). Germline V CDR1 and CDR2: MNHEY, SVGAGI. This CDR3 spans 12 amino acids. CDR3 region: CATGQGSYEQYF. CDR3 sequence (DNA): TGTGCAACAGGCCAGGGATCCTACGAGCAGTACTTC.

V gene TRBV30 combines with J gene TRBJ1-2; D unclear. The ends were cut back, 0 bases at V and 5 bases at J, with 7 bases in the middle. The CDR3 extends over 12 amino acids. Germline CDR1 reads GTSNPN; CDR2 reads SVGIG (reference sequence). Here the CDR3 reads CAWSVGRYGYTF. For the CDR3, the DNA is TGTGCCTGGAGTGTAGGCCGATATGGCTACACCTTC.

This clone was seen once. The CDR3 nucleotides are TGTGCCAGCAGACCTCCTAGCGGGAGTTGGGGCACAGATACGCAGTATTTT. It translates to CASRPPSGSWGTDTQYF. The genes are TRBV7-2 and TRBJ2-3, with 10 bases identical to TRBD2. Trimming cost V 6 bases and J 1 base; bases outside gene matches: 10. This CDR3 contains 17 residues. In germline, CDR1 is SGHTA, CDR2 FQGNSA. Full variable domain (rest looked up from reference TRBV7-2 and TRBJ2-3): GAGVSQSPSNKVTEKGKDVELRCDPISGHTALYWYRQSLGQGLEFLIYFQGNSAPDKSGLPSDRFSAERTGGSVSTLTIQRTQQEDSAVYLCASRPPSGSWGTDTQYFGPGTRLTVL.

The V gene is TRBV6-6, the J gene TRBJ2-7; 7 bases map to TRBD2. V lost 5 bases and J lost 0; bases outside the gene matches: 1. This CDR3 spans 13 amino acids. CDR1 and CDR2 from the germline V gene are MNHNY and SVGAGI (reference sequence). The CDR3 reads CASSGDYSYEQYF. The DNA of the CDR3 is TGTGCCAGCAGTGGGGACTACTCCTACGAGCAGTACTTC.

This rearrangement joins TRBV7-7 to TRBJ2-3; D is unclear. V was shortened by 3 bases and J by 0 bases, with 10 bases between the two germline ends. Germline V gives CDR1 SSHAT, CDR2 FNYEAQ (reference sequence). The CDR3 runs 15 residues. CDR3 region: CASSFAPSSTDTQYF. In nucleotides, the CDR3 is TGTGCCAGCAGCTTCGCACCCTCTAGCACAGATACGCAGTATTTT.

The V call is TRBV10-3, the J call TRBJ1-1, with a tentative D call TRBD1 (6 bases). This CDR3 has 15 residues. Trimming removed 4 bases from V and 0 bases from J, with 12 bases in between. Germline CDR1 and CDR2: ENHRY and SYGVKD. The CDR3 DNA is TGTGCCATCAGTGTGATGGACAGCTTGAACACTGAAGCTTTCTTT. Its protein product is CAISVMDSLNTEAFF.

V and J are TRBV30 and TRBJ1-1; perhaps TRBD1 as D (5 bases). Germline-derived CDR1 and CDR2 are GTSNPN and SVGIG (reference sequence). The germline V and J ends were trimmed by 5 bases and 5 bases, with 21 bases remaining between them. This CDR3 spans 15 amino acids. The CDR3 spells CAWAEGQLHGTEAFF. The CDR3 DNA reads TGTGCCTGGGCGGAAGGACAACTTCATGGGACTGAAGCTTTCTTT.

The J gene is TRBJ1-4, the V gene TRBV28, with D possibly being TRBD1 (5 bases). The CDR3 loop spans 15 amino acids. Germline V gene sequence: CDR1 MDHEN, CDR2 SYDVKM. V lost 4 bases, J lost 0 bases, and 9 bases lay in between. This CDR3 reads CASSSGGTTNEKLFF. The CDR3 DNA is TGTGCCAGCAGTTCCGGGGGGACAACTAATGAAAAACTGTTTTTT.

The genes are TRBV6-5 and TRBJ2-4; a possible D gene is TRBD2 (6 bases). CDR3 length: 14 residues. Germline V gene lookup returns CDR1 MNHEY and CDR2 SVGAGI. Trimming removed 6 bases at V and 5 bases at J, with 14 bases between. The CDR3 region is CASSGIQRENIQYF. CDR3 nucleotide sequence: TGTGCCAGCAGCGGAATCCAGCGGGAAAACATTCAGTACTTC.

The J gene is TRBJ2-2, the V gene TRBV5-5; 9 nucleotides align to TRBD1. Trimming took 2 bases from V and 4 from J; bases not matched to a gene: 6. The CDR3 is made up of 16 amino acids. CDR1 and CDR2 from the germline V gene are SGHKS and YYEKEE (reference sequence). In nucleotides, the CDR3 is TGTGCCAGCAGCTTCACAGGGGGCTCGGGCACCGGGGAGCTGTTTTTT. It is translated as CASSFTGGSGTGELFF. Using reference TRBV5-5 and TRBJ2-2 for the parts outside the CDR3, the full variable domain is DAGVTQSPTHLIKTRGQQVTLRCSPISGHKSVSWYQQVLGQGPQFIFQYYEKEERGRGNFPDRFSARQFPNYSSELNVNALLLGDSALYLCASSFTGGSGTGELFFGEGSRLTVL.

The chain is built from TRBV28 and TRBJ2-2, with TRBD2 matching 8 bases. Germline CDR1 and CDR2: MDHEN and SYDVKM. V lost 1 base and J lost 1; bases outside the gene matches: 17. The CDR3 consists of 21 residues. The CDR3 loop is CASSLYFLGLAGVKNTGELFF. Written as DNA, the CDR3 is TGTGCCAGCAGTTTATATTTTCTGGGGCTAGCGGGTGTTAAGAACACCGGGGAGCTGTTTTTT.

V and J are TRBV28 and TRBJ2-7, with a possible D match to TRBD1 (5 bases). Between the trimmed V and J ends, which lost 2 bases and 1 base, there was a span of 9 bases. The CDR3 contains 14 residues. The germline V gene has CDR1 MDHEN and CDR2 SYDVKM. In nucleotides, the CDR3 is TGTGCCAGCAGTTTAGTCACAGGTTCCTACGAGCAGTACTTC. Amino acids: CASSLVTGSYEQYF.